Listed here are 21 T cell receptor beta chains from one sample, sequenced in a study of cytomegalovirus exposure and HLA in healthy donors. PCR primers comprised 60 Vbeta and 13 Jbeta primers. Clones were sequenced by immunoSEQ multiplex PCR, and TCRdb holds only the in-frame ones, with some missing. The sample has about 140,000 clones; roughly 73% are singletons. Sequencing used PBMCs. The receptor set was obtained from a female donor in good health and CMV-seronegative.

In its sample, this clone was seen a few times. The chain recombines TRBV6-6 with TRBJ2-7; D ambiguous. Germline V gene data show CDR1 as MNHNY and CDR2 as SVGAGI (reference sequence). Trimming pared 6 bases from V and 2 bases from J, leaving 17 bases between. This CDR3 comprises 15 residues. CDR3 in amino acids: CASRPNAAPTYEQYF. The CDR3 DNA reads TGTGCCAGCAGGCCCAACGCGGCACCTACCTACGAGCAGTACTTC.

The chain employs TRBV7-2 and TRBJ1-2, with TRBD1 identical over 9 bases. Germline values: CDR1 SGHTA, CDR2 FQGNSA. Trimming at V came to 5 bases and at J to 8 bases, leaving 3 bases not matched to a gene. The CDR3 covers 12 residues. CDR3 loop: CASSGDRVGYTF. CDR3 DNA: TGTGCCAGCAGCGGGGACAGGGTGGGCTACACCTTC.

A remark on this clone: No conserved phenylalanine or tryptophan is present at the end of the CDR3, so a read error is the likely explanation. This rearrangement joins TRBV6-6 to TRBJ1-6; tentatively, D is TRBD1 (5 bases). The germline V gene encodes CDR1 MNHNY and CDR2 SVGAGI (reference sequence). The CDR3 is 14 residues long. Trimming removed 5 bases from V and 6 bases from J, with 11 bases in between. DNA of the CDR3: TGTGCCAGCAGTGTCCCGACAGCTAATTCACCCCTCCACTCT. Protein sequence: CASSVPTANSPLHS.

The chain uses TRBV11-3 and TRBJ2-2; unclear D gene. The CDR3 has 13 residues. Germline loops: CDR1 SGHNT, CDR2 YENEEA. V was clipped by 1 base and J by 6 bases, with 6 bases between them. CDR3 amino acids: CASSLATAGELFF. The CDR3 region has the DNA TGTGCCAGCAGCTTAGCTACAGCCGGGGAGCTGTTTTTT.

The chain combines TRBV9 with TRBJ2-1; 7 nucleotides agree with TRBD2. In germline, CDR1 is SGDLS, CDR2 YYNGEE. J gave up 0 bases and V 2 bases, and 8 bases lay outside the gene matches. This CDR3 is 17 amino acids long. CDR3 region: CASSVWSGGSSYNEQFF. CDR3 bases: TGTGCCAGCAGCGTTTGGTCCGGCGGGAGCTCCTACAATGAGCAGTTCTTC.

CDR3 sequence (DNA): TGTGCCAGCAGCCAAGGGAAGGACAGGAGACGTGAAGCTTTCTTT. Residues: CASSQGKDRRREAFF. The genes are TRBV14 and TRBJ1-1, with 7 bases that match TRBD1. The CDR3 runs to 15 residues. Per germline, CDR1 SGHDN and CDR2 FVKESK. The trim removed 1 base at V and 7 bases at J, leaving 9 bases unmatched.

This clone has only a few counts. This chain connects TRBV25-1 to TRBJ1-3, with D hard to call. Germline CDR1 and CDR2: MGHDK and SYGVNS. This CDR3 spans 13 amino acids. V was shortened by 2 bases and J by 11 bases, with 13 bases between the two germline ends. This CDR3 reads CASSEVGRSPIYF. CDR3 nucleotide sequence: TGTGCCAGCAGTGAAGTTGGGAGGAGCCCCATATATTTT.

The rearrangement links TRBV28 to TRBJ2-7; the match to TRBD2 covers 7 bases. Trimming took 8 bases from V and 6 from J; bases not matched to a gene: 10. The germline CDR1 and CDR2 sequences are MDHEN and SYDVKM. The CDR3 has 13 amino acids. The CDR3 DNA reads as TGTGCCAGCGACATGGCGGGAGCATGCGAGCAGTACTTC. Translation gives CASDMAGACEQYF.

This chain connects TRBV10-2 to TRBJ1-1; D might be TRBD1 (5 bases). V was cut by 5 bases and J by 1 base, with 11 bases left in between. This CDR3 has 14 amino acids. Germline V gene lookup returns CDR1 WSHSY and CDR2 SAAADI. The CDR3 DNA reads as TGCGCCAGCAGTTCAGGGTATGGGAACACTGAAGCTTTCTTT. Protein: CASSSGYGNTEAFF.

This clone came up once. The CDR3 DNA is TGTGCCAGCAGGCCCGGGACAGCGAACACCGGGGAGCTGTTTTTT. Its translation is CASRPGTANTGELFF. The V call is TRBV6-1, the J call TRBJ2-2; 7 nucleotides align to TRBD1. After removal of 6 bases from V and 0 bases from J, the junction contained 4 bases not matched to a gene. The CDR3 is 15 amino acids. CDR1 is MNHNS and CDR2 is SASEGT in the germline V gene.

The chain carries TRBV28 and TRBJ2-7, with D maybe TRBD1 (5 bases). In germline, CDR1 is MDHEN, CDR2 SYDVKM. Trimming removed 8 bases from V and 4 bases from J, with 18 bases in between. The CDR3 consists of 14 residues. The CDR3 reads CASGRRETPYEQYF. The CDR3 DNA reads TGTGCCAGCGGCCGCAGGGAAACTCCGTACGAGCAGTACTTC.

This rearrangement joins TRBV19 to TRBJ2-7, with 8 bases aligning to TRBD1. The CDR3 spans 14 residues. The V gene end was trimmed by 6 bases and the J gene end by 6 bases; junction bases not matched to a gene: 10. Germline values: CDR1 LNHDA, CDR2 SQIVND (reference sequence). The CDR3 bases are TGTGCCAGTAGGAAAGGGGGACAGGTCGGCGAGCAGTACTTC. Translating gives CASRKGGQVGEQYF.

The J gene is TRBJ2-5, the V gene TRBV9; D ambiguous. Germline lookup yields CDR1 SGDLS and CDR2 YYNGEE. This CDR3 spans 10 amino acids. V lost 4 bases and J 13 bases, leaving 11 bases between the germline ends. CDR3 DNA sequence: TGTGCCAGCAGCTCCTCCCCTTCGTACTTC. Protein product: CASSSSPSYF.

V is TRBV5-4 and J is TRBJ2-3; the D gene is possibly TRBD2 (6 bases). V was pared by 3 bases and J by 0 bases, with 14 bases between. The CDR3 loop spans 16 amino acids. Germline V gene lookup returns CDR1 SGHNT and CDR2 YYREEE (reference sequence). CDR3 sequence reads: CASSSMGLSSTDTQYF. Written as DNA, the CDR3 is TGTGCCAGCAGCTCAATGGGACTTTCTAGCACAGATACGCAGTATTTT.

The chain recombines TRBV5-1 with TRBJ2-7, with TRBD2 matching 16 bases. V lost 4 bases, J lost 5 bases, and 15 bases stayed unmatched. Germline V gene lookup returns CDR1 SGHRS and CDR2 YFSETQ. CDR3 length: 19 residues. The CDR3 coding sequence is TGCGCCAGCAGCCAGTCCGGGACTAGCGGGAGGGCCCTCGGTGACGAGCAGTACTTC. As protein: CASSQSGTSGRALGDEQYF. Full variable domain (missing parts from reference TRBV5-1 and TRBJ2-7): KAGVTQTPRYLIKTRGQQVTLSCSPISGHRSVSWYQQTPGQGLQFLFEYFSETQRNKGNFPGRFSGRQFSNSRSEMNVSTLELGDSALYLCASSQSGTSGRALGDEQYFGPGTRLTVT.

This clone was detected a few times. The chain employs TRBV30 and TRBJ1-1, with a tentative D call TRBD1 (5 bases). The V gene's germline CDR1 is GTSNPN and CDR2 SVGIG (reference sequence). Trimming removed 4 bases from V and 5 bases from J, with 14 bases in between. The CDR3 contains 13 residues. The CDR3 DNA follows: TGTGCCTGGATCTTCGCGGGGGGAACTGAAGCTTTCTTT. It translates to CAWIFAGGTEAFF.

This clone was detected only a few times. The chain is built from TRBV14 and TRBJ2-1; possible D gene TRBD2, 6 bases. This CDR3 comprises 12 residues. V was shortened by 1 base and J by 9 bases, with 7 bases between the two germline ends. Looked up from germline, CDR1 is SGHDN and CDR2 is FVKESK. DNA for the CDR3: TGTGCCAGCAGCCAAGCCGGGGGTGAGCAGTTCTTC. It yields the protein CASSQAGGEQFF.

The CDR3 reads CASSLNSPAKTQYF. CDR3 DNA: TGTGCCAGCAGCTTAAATAGTCCTGCGAAGACCCAGTACTTC. This chain uses TRBV11-3 with TRBJ2-5; D is uncertain. Deletions cut 2 bases from V and 6 bases from J, with 13 bases between. The CDR3 loop spans 14 amino acids. Germline V gives CDR1 SGHNT, CDR2 YENEEA.

CDR3 in DNA: TGCGCCAGCAGCTTGTCCAGTAGGGCGGGAGATTACTACGAGCAGTACTTC. It yields the protein CASSLSSRAGDYYEQYF. The chain uses TRBV5-1 and TRBJ2-7; 7 bases fit TRBD2. Trimming removed 1 base from V and 3 bases from J; junction bases left unmatched: 13. This CDR3 is built from 17 residues. Germline lookup yields CDR1 SGHRS and CDR2 YFSETQ.

A few counts support this clone. This chain connects TRBV5-1 to TRBJ1-3; 8 nucleotides align to TRBD1. The CDR3 length is 17 residues. V was clipped by 0 bases and J by 3 bases; unmatched bases: 8. Germline V gene sequence: CDR1 SGHRS, CDR2 YFSETQ. CDR3 protein: CASSLDGQGRGGNTIYF. The CDR3 DNA sequence: TGCGCCAGCAGCTTGGACGGACAGGGCCGTGGTGGAAACACCATATATTTT.

The rearrangement uses TRBV25-1 and TRBJ2-7; possibly TRBD1 for D (6 bases). CDR1 is MGHDK, CDR2 SYGVNS, per germline. This CDR3 has 14 amino acids. V lost 2 bases to trimming and J lost 4 bases, with 12 bases between them. The CDR3, as DNA: TGTGCCAGCAGTGAACTCAGCAGGGGTTACGAGCAGTACTTC. This codes for CASSELSRGYEQYF.